This T cell receptor beta chain was retrieved from a study of blood T cells in healthy people across ages. Then a second PCR, running about 6 to 12 cycles, was carried out with a sample-barcoded 5' primer and a J-beta primer mix. TCRdb independently ran MiXCR on the 5' RACE reads; one entry per CDR3 protein. The data contain hundreds of thousands of distinct CDR3 sequences, roughly 50% of them singletons. This CDR3 has 11 amino acids. V lost 6 bases to trimming and J lost 8 bases, with 10 bases between them. This clonotype was observed a handful of times. The chain carries TRBV12-3 or TRBV12-4 and TRBJ1-2; a weak D match, TRBD1 (5 bases). Sequenced sample: blood. This clonotype was sampled from a middle-aged man in good health. The CDR3 coding sequence is TGTGCCAGCAGCTTAACAGGAGGCTACACCTTC. Its translation: CASSLTGGYTF.